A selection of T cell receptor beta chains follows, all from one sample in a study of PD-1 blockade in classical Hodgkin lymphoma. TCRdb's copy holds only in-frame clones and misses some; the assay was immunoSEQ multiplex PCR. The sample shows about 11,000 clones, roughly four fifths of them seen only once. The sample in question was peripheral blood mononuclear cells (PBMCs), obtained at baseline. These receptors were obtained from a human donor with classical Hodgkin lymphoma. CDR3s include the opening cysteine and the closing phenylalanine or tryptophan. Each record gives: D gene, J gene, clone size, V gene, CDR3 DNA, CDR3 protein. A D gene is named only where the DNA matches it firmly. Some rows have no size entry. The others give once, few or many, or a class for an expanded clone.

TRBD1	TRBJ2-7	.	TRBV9	TGTGCCAGCAGCAAGGGACAGGGGGCAACCTCCTACGAGCAGTACTTC	CASSKGQGATSYEQYF
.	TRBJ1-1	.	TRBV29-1	TGCAGCGTTGAAGGCAGGGCTACCACTGAAGCTTTCTTT	CSVEGRATTEAFF
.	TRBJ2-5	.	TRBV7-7	TGTGCTAGCAGCTCTGGAGCGGAGACCCAGTACTTC	CASSSGAETQYF
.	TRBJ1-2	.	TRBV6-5	TGTGCCAGCGGCGGGCCGACTCGTGAAGGCTACACCTTC	CASGGPTREGYTF
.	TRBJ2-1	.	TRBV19	TGTGCCACTAGGCAGACGAGCTCCTACAATGAGCAGTTCTTC	CATRQTSSYNEQFF
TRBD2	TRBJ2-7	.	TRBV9	TGTGCCAGCTCACCCCACGGGGGGAGCGCCTACGAGCAGTACTTC	CASSPHGGSAYEQYF
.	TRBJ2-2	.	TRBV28	TGTGCCAGCAGTCGAGCCGGGGGTGTAACCGGGGAGCTGTTTTTT	CASSRAGGVTGELFF
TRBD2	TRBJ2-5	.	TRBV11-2	TGTGCCAGCAGCCGGGGGGGCCAAACCGAGACCCAGTACTTC	CASSRGGQTETQYF
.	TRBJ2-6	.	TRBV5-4	TGTGCCAGCGGGAGGAGGAACTCTGGGGCCAACGTCCTGACTTTC	CASGRRNSGANVLTF
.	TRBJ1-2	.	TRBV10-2	TGCGCCAGCAGTGCATGGGGCGTCCAAGGTCGCACCTTC	CASSAWGVQGRTF
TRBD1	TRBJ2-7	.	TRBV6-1	TGTGCCAGCAGCGTACTCCGGGACAGCCGCTACGAGCAGTACTTC	CASSVLRDSRYEQYF
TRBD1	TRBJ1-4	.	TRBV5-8	TGTGCCAGCAGCTTGGGGACAGGGATGACTAATGAAAAACTGTTTTTT	CASSLGTGMTNEKLFF
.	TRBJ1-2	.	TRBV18	TGTGCCAGCTCCGGACAGCCCTATGGCTACACCTTC	CASSGQPYGYTF
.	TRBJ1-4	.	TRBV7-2	TGTGCCAGCAGCTTGGGGCCGTGGAATGAAAAACTGTTTTTT	CASSLGPWNEKLFF
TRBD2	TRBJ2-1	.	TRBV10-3	TGTGCCATCAGTGAGTCTGGCGGGGGGCCCCCGGAGCAGTTCTTC	CAISESGGGPPEQFF
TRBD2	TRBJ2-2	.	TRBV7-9	TGTGCCGCGACGGGGAGGGCGAACACCGGGGAGCTGTTTTTT	CAATGRANTGELFF
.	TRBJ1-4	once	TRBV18	TGTGCCAGCTCGAGATTCCCGGGACGGGGGACGTTGAGTAATGAAAAACTGTTTTTT	CASSRFPGRGTLSNEKLFF
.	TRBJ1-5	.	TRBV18	TGTGCCAGCTCACAAGATCGGGGAGGCGGTCAGCCCCAGCATTTT	CASSQDRGGGQPQHF
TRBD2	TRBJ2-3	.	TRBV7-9	TGTGCCAGCAGGTCATTGGGGGGGGGCACAGATACGCAGTATTTT	CASRSLGGGTDTQYF
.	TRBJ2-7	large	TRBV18	TGTGCCAGCTCCCCCGGGGTGGGAGGATACGAGCAGTACTTC	CASSPGVGGYEQYF
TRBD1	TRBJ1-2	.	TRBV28	TGTGCCAGCAGTCGACAGGGGGGTGGAAACTATGGCTACACCTTC	CASSRQGGGNYGYTF
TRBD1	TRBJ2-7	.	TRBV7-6	TGTGCCAGCAGCCCCAGCGGACAGGGGATCTACGAGCAGTACTTC	CASSPSGQGIYEQYF
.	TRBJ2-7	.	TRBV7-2	TGTGCCAGCAGCTTAGGACTCTCCTACGAGCAGTACTTC	CASSLGLSYEQYF
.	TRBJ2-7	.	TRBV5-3	TGTGCCAGAAGCACCCCATCCTACGAGCAGTACTTC	CARSTPSYEQYF
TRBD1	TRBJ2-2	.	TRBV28	TGTGCCAGCCTACAGGGGGGCAGCCCCGGGGAGCTGTTTTTT	CASLQGGSPGELFF
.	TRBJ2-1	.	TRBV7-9	TGTGCCAGCAGCTCTCCGACTGGAAACTACAATGAGCAGTTCTTC	CASSSPTGNYNEQFF
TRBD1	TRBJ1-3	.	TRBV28	TGTGCCAGCAGTTTTGGACAGGGGGTGCGGACCATATATTTT	CASSFGQGVRTIYF
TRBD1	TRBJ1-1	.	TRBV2	TGTGCCAGCAGCTTCGACAGGGGAGACGGAGCTTTCTTT	CASSFDRGDGAFF
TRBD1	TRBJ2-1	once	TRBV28	TGTGCCAGCAGTTTATTGGACAGGGCACATGAGCAGTTCTTC	CASSLLDRAHEQFF
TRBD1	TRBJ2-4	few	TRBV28	TGTGCCAGCAGTTTATTCGGACAGGAGCGAGCCAAAAACATTCAGTACTTC	CASSLFGQERAKNIQYF
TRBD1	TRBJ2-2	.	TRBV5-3	TGTGCCAGAGCGACAGGGGCGAACACCGGGGAGCTGTTTTTT	CARATGANTGELFF
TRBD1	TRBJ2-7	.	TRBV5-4	TGTGCCAGCAGCCTGACAGGGGGCGCATACGAGCAGTACTTC	CASSLTGGAYEQYF
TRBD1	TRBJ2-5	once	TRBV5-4	TGTGCCAGCAGCAAGGACAGGGGGCAAGAGACCCAGTACTTC	CASSKDRGQETQYF
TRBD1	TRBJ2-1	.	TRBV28	TGTGCCAGCAGTCCGGACAGGGTGTCCTACAATGAGCAGTTCTTC	CASSPDRVSYNEQFF
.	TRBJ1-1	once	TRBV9	TGTGCCAGCAGCGTAGGGCCAGGCTCAGGGGCTGAAGCTTTCTTT	CASSVGPGSGAEAFF
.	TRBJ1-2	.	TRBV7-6	TGTGCCAGCAGCGAAGGACACTTAGTATCGTACTATGGCTACACCTTC	CASSEGHLVSYYGYTF
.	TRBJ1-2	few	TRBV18	TGTGCCAGCTCACCACCGGGACAAGGGCGGATCTTTGCGAGGGGCTACACCTTC	CASSPPGQGRIFARGYTF
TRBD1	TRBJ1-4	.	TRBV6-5	TGTGCCAGCAGCCGCGGGACAGCGAATGAAAAACTGTTTTTT	CASSRGTANEKLFF
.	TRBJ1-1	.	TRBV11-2	TGTGCCAGCAGCACCAACCGACAGAAAATGAACACTGAAGCTTTCTTT	CASSTNRQKMNTEAFF
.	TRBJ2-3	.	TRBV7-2	TGTGCCAGCAGCCAAAAACATACGCAGTATTTT	CASSQKHTQYF
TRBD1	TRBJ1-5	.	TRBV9	TGTGCCAGCAGCGGCGGGACAGGGGATCAGCCCCAGCATTTT	CASSGGTGDQPQHF
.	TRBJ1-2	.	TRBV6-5	TGTGCCAGCAGTTTCCGGATATATGGCTACACCTTC	CASSFRIYGYTF
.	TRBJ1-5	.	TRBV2	TGTGCCAGCAGTGACTTGGAGGGTCAGCCCCAGCATTTT	CASSDLEGQPQHF
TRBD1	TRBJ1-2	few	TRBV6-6	TGTGCCAGCGGAACAGGGGGCAATGATGGCTACACCTTC	CASGTGGNDGYTF
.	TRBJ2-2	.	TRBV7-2	TGTGCCAGCAGCTTTAGGAACACCGGGGAGCTGTTTTTT	CASSFRNTGELFF